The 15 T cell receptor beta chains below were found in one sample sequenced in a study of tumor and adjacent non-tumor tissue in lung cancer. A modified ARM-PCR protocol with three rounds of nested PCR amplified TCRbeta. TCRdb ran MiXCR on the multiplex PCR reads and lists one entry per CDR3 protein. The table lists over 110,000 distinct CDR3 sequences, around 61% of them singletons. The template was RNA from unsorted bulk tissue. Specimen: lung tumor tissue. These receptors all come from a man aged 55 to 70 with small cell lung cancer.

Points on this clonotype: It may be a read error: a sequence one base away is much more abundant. CDR3 residues: CASNNNQRGTQYF. As DNA, the CDR3 is TGTGCCAGCAATAATAACCAGAGGGGAACGCAGTATTTT. The chain is built from TRBV6-5 and TRBJ2-3; D tentatively reads TRBD1 or TRBD2 (5 bases each). V lost 7 bases and J 9 bases, leaving 17 bases between the germline ends. The CDR3 runs 13 residues. Germline values: CDR1 MNHEY, CDR2 SVGAGI.

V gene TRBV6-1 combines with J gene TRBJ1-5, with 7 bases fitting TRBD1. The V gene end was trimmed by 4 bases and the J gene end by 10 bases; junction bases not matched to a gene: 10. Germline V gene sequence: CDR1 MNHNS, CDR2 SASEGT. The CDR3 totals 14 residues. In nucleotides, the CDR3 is TGTGCCAGCAGTGTAGAGGGGGCCCTGCCCCCCCAGCATTTT. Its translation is CASSVEGALPPQHF.

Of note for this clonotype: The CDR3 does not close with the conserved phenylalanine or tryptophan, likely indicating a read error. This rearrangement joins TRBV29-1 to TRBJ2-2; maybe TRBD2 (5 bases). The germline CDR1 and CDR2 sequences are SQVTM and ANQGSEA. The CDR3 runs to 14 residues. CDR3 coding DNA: TGCAGCGCCCTCCGTACGGCGAACACCGGGGTGCTGTTTCTT. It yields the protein CSALRTANTGVLFL.

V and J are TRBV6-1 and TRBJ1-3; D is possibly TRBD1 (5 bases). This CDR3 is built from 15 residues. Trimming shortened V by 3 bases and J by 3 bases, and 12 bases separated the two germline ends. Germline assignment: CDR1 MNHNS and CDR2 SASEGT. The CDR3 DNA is TGTGCCAGCAGTGACCGGGAAAGGGGTGGAAACACCATATATTTT. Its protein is CASSDRERGGNTIYF.

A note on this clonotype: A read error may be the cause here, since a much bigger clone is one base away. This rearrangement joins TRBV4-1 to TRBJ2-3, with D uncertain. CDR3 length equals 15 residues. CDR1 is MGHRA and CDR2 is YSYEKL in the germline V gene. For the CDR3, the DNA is TGCGCCAGCAGCCAAGAGCGACACCTCACAGATATGCAGTATTTT. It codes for CASSQERHLTDMQYF.

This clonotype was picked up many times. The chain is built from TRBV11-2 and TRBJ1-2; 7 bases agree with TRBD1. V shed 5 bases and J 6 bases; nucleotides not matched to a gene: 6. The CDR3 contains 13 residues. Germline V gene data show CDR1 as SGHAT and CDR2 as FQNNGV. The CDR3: CASSPTGDHGYTF. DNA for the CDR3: TGTGCCAGCAGCCCCACAGGGGACCATGGCTACACCTTC.

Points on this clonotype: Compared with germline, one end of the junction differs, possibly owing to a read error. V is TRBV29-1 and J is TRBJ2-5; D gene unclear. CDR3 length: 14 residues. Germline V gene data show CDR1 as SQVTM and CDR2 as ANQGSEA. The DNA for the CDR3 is TGCAGCATTGAAGTTGGCAGAACCCAAGAGACCCAGTACTTC. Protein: CSIEVGRTQETQYF. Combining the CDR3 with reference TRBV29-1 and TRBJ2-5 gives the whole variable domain SAVISQKPSRDICQRGTSLTIQCQVDSQVTMMFWYRQQPGQSLTLIATANQGSEATYESGFVIDKFPISRPNLTFSTLTVSNMSPEDSSIYLCSIEVGRTQETQYFGPGTRLLVL.

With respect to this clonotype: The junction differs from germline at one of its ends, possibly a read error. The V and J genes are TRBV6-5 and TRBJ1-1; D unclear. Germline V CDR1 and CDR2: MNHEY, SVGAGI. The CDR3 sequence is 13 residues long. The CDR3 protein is CTSSYWSDAEAFF. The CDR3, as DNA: TGTACCAGCAGTTACTGGTCTGACGCTGAAGCTTTCTTT.

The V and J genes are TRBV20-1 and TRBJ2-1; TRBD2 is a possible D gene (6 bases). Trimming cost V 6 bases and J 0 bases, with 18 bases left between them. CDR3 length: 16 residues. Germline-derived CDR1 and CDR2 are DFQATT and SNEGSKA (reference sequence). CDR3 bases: TGCAGTGCACAAATAGCGGAGAGCTACTCCTACAATGAGCAGTTCTTC. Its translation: CSAQIAESYSYNEQFF.

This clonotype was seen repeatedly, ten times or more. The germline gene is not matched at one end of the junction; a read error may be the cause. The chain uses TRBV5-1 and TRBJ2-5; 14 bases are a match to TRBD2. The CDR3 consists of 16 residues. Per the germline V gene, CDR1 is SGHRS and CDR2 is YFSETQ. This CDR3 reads CASSLTSGRAGETQYF. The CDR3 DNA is TGTGCCAGCAGTTTGACTAGCGGGAGGGCCGGAGAGACCCAGTACTTC.

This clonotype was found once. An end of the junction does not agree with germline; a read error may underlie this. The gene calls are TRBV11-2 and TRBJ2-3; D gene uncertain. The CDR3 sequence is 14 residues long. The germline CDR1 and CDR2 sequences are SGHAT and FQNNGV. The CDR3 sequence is CTSSLDFLNEAQYF. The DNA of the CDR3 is TGTACCAGCAGCTTAGATTTTCTCAATGAAGCGCAGTATTTT.

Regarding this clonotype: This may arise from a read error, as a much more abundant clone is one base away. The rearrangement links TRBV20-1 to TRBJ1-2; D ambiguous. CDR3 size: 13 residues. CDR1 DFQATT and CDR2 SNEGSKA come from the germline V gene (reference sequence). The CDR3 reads CNARSGANYGYTF. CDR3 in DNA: TGCAATGCTAGATCAGGCGCTAACTATGGCTACACCTTC.

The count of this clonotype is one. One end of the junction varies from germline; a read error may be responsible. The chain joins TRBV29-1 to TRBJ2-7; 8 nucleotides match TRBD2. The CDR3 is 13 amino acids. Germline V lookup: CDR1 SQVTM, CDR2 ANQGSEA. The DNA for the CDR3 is TGCAGCGTAATAGCGGGAATCCACTACGAGGAGTACTTC. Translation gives CSVIAGIHYEEYF.

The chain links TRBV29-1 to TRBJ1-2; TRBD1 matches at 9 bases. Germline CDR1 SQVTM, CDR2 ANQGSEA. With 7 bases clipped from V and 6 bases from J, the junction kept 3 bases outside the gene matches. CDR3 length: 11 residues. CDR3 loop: CSAGQGNGYTF. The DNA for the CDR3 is TGCAGCGCCGGACAGGGGAATGGCTACACCTTC.

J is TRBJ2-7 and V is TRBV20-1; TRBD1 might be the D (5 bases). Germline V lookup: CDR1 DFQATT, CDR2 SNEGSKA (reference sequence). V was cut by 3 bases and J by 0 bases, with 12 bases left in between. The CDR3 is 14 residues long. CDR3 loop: CSASPTGSSYEQYF. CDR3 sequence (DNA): TGCAGTGCTAGCCCAACAGGAAGCTCCTACGAGCAGTACTTC.